What follows is one T cell receptor (beta chain) and its context. This sample is drawn from a study of blood T cell repertoires in COVID-19. Across the whole study: Samples taken during acute and convalescent COVID-19 were collected in the United States, Italy and Spain. T cells, B-cell-depleted T cells, or PBMCs supplied cDNA or gDNA.

In the study's own analysis: The assay estimated nucleated cells by amplifying reference gene primers. Clones were sequenced by immunoSEQ multiplex PCR, and TCRdb holds only the in-frame ones, with some missing. The V and J calls and clone size are taken from that table; D and trimming were inferred from the DNA. In the table there are about 80,000 clones, approximately 85% of which are singletons. Sequenced material: peripheral blood. The clonotype comes from an older man with acute or convalescent COVID-19.

CDR3 sequence (DNA): TGTGCCACCAGCGAGCAGGGGTTGGACATTCAGTACTTC. Translating gives CATSEQGLDIQYF. The genes are TRBV24-1 and TRBJ2-4, with D perhaps matching TRBD1 (6 bases). From germline, CDR1 is KGHDR and CDR2 SFDVKD. V lost 7 bases and J lost 8, with 14 bases in between. The CDR3 has 13 residues.